What follows are 13 T cell receptor beta chains derived from one specimen sequenced in a study of shared clonotypes between healthy human individuals. TCRdb keeps only in-frame clones here, not all; method: immunoSEQ multiplex PCR. The sample contains some 1,400,000 clones, about 96% of which appear only once. The specimen was naive CD4+ T cells sorted from blood. This sample's subset: CD45RA+ positively selected. The receptors come from a man under 40 in good health.

The chain couples TRBV19 to TRBJ2-1; no clear D. From germline, CDR1 is LNHDA and CDR2 SQIVND (reference sequence). This CDR3 spans 12 amino acids. Trimming took 0 bases from V and 4 from J, leaving 1 base between them. CDR3 nucleotide sequence: TGTGCCAGTAGTATAGATTACAATGAGCAGTTCTTC. As protein: CASSIDYNEQFF.

Comment on this clone: A junction boundary mismatches the germline segment, possibly from a read error. The chain couples TRBV7-7 to TRBJ1-4; 7 bases are shared with TRBD1. The CDR3 is 15 residues long. Germline V gene sequence: CDR1 SSHAT, CDR2 FNYEAQ (reference sequence). DNA of the CDR3: TGTGCTAGCAGCTTAGCTAAGGGGGCTGGTGAAAAACTGTTTTTT. It codes for CASSLAKGAGEKLFF. Supplemented by reference TRBV7-7 and TRBJ1-4, the full variable domain reads GAGVSQSPRYKVTKRGQDVTLRCDPISSHATLYWYQQALGQGPEFLTYFNYEAQPDKSGLPSDRFSAERPEGSISTLTIQRTEQRDSAMYRCASSLAKGAGEKLFFGSGTQLSVL.

The gene calls are TRBV10-2 and TRBJ2-1, with a possible D match to TRBD1 (5 bases). Looked up from germline, CDR1 is WSHSY and CDR2 is SAAADI. V shed 4 bases and J shed 0 bases, with 7 bases lying between them. The CDR3 loop spans 14 amino acids. DNA of the CDR3: TGCGCCAGCAGTGGTAGGGGCTCCTACAATGAGCAGTTCTTC. Protein product: CASSGRGSYNEQFF.

A note on this clone: Other DNA sequences in this specimen translate into the identical CDR3. The chain couples TRBV6-5 to TRBJ1-1, with TRBD1 matching over 11 bases. This CDR3 is 15 amino acids long. Losses at the gene ends were 0 bases for V and 4 bases for J; bases not matched to a gene: 1. CDR1 and CDR2 from the germline V gene are MNHEY and SVGAGI. DNA for the CDR3: TGTGCCAGCAGTTACTCAGGGACAGGGGGCACTGAAGCTTTCTTT. This gives the protein CASSYSGTGGTEAFF.

V is TRBV11-2 and J is TRBJ2-1, with 10 bases that match TRBD1. Germline-derived CDR1 and CDR2 are SGHAT and FQNNGV. The CDR3 runs to 18 residues. V gave up 5 bases and J gave up 7 bases; unmatched junction bases: 17. The CDR3 region is CASSKRTGGLMLGNEQFF. The CDR3 bases are TGTGCCAGCAGCAAACGGACAGGGGGTCTAATGTTGGGGAATGAGCAGTTCTTC.

The rearrangement joins TRBV7-3 to TRBJ2-2; the D is unclear. Germline CDR1 is SGHTA and CDR2 is FQGTGA. V was clipped by 5 bases and J by 5 bases, with 12 bases between them. This CDR3 is built from 14 residues. The chain's CDR3 is CASSQSPLTGELFF. The CDR3 region has the DNA TGTGCCAGCAGCCAATCACCGCTAACCGGGGAGCTGTTTTTT.

Turning to this clone: Other DNA sequences in the sample encode the same CDR3. The chain combines TRBV7-2 with TRBJ2-5; D gene uncertain. V was clipped by 3 bases and J by 1 base, with 6 bases between them. The CDR3 is 13 residues long. The germline V gene encodes CDR1 SGHTA and CDR2 FQGNSA. The CDR3 region has the DNA TGTGCCAGCAGCTTGCAAGGCCAAGAGACCCAGTACTTC. Amino acids: CASSLQGQETQYF. Looking up the rest from reference TRBV7-2 and TRBJ2-5 gives the full variable domain: GAGVSQSPSNKVTEKGKDVELRCDPISGHTALYWYRQSLGQGLEFLIYFQGNSAPDKSGLPSDRFSAERTGGSVSTLTIQRTQQEDSAVYLCASSLQGQETQYFGPGTRLLVL.

The chain carries TRBV9 and TRBJ2-2, with TRBD1 matching over 7 bases. J lost 6 bases, V lost 0 bases, and 11 bases had no gene match. Germline V gives CDR1 SGDLS, CDR2 YYNGEE. CDR3 size: 17 residues. The CDR3 reads CASSVVETGRLAGELFF. In nucleotides, the CDR3 is TGTGCCAGCAGCGTAGTTGAGACAGGGCGGTTGGCCGGGGAGCTGTTTTTT. The entire variable domain, with the rest obtained from reference TRBV9 and TRBJ2-2, is as follows: DSGVTQTPKHLITATGQRVTLRCSPRSGDLSVYWYQQSLDQGLQFLIQYYNGEERAKGNILERFSAQQFPDLHSELNLSSLELGDSALYFCASSVVETGRLAGELFFGEGSRLTVL.

This sequence joins TRBV29-1 and TRBJ2-2, with D possibly being TRBD1 or TRBD2 (5 bases each). Looked up from germline, CDR1 is SQVTM and CDR2 is ANQGSEA. The CDR3 runs to 15 residues. V shed 1 base and J shed 4 bases, with 13 bases lying between them. The DNA for the CDR3 is TGCAGCGTTGAAGTAGGGCGTGGGGGCACCGGGGAGCTGTTTTTT. Translated, it gives CSVEVGRGGTGELFF.

The chain employs TRBV4-3 and TRBJ1-2; D is uncertain. V lost 0 bases and J lost 7, with 18 bases in between. The CDR3 covers 16 residues. The germline gives CDR1 LGHNA, CDR2 YSLEER. Here the CDR3 DNA reads TGCGCCAGCAGCCAAGATTTGGTTGGCAGCAGAGGTGGCTACACCTTC. Translated, it gives CASSQDLVGSRGGYTF.

This chain uses TRBV19 with TRBJ2-2; 14 bases fit TRBD2. The ends lost 3 bases at V and 3 bases at J; junction bases unmatched: 9. Looked up from germline, CDR1 is LNHDA and CDR2 is SQIVND (reference sequence). This CDR3 has 19 residues. CDR3 bases: TGTGCCAGTAGTATGAAGGGACTAGCGGGAGTGTTTGACACCGGGGAGCTGTTTTTT. Translated: CASSMKGLAGVFDTGELFF.

The chain links TRBV10-3 to TRBJ1-5; D is perhaps TRBD1 (5 bases). This CDR3 spans 13 amino acids. Deletions cut 3 bases from V and 5 bases from J, with 8 bases between. Germline-derived CDR1 and CDR2 are ENHRY and SYGVKD. Here the CDR3 reads CAISERGDQPQHF. Here the CDR3 DNA reads TGTGCCATCAGTGAAAGGGGCGATCAGCCCCAGCATTTT.

The chain carries TRBV5-4 and TRBJ2-2, with D uncertain. Germline V lookup: CDR1 SGHNT, CDR2 YYREEE (reference sequence). This CDR3 is 15 amino acids long. Trimming cost V 6 bases and J 6 bases, with 18 bases left between them. The CDR3 nucleotides read TGTGCCAGCACCCGGACCAATTCACTCTCCGGGGAGCTGTTTTTT. It yields the protein CASTRTNSLSGELFF.